These T cell receptor beta chains were read from a single sample in a study of T cells after yellow fever vaccination. TCRdb redid the calling of the 5' RACE reads with MiXCR, one entry per CDR3 protein. The profile shows tens of thousands of distinct CDR3 sequences, under 9.5% of them singletons. The starting material was CD8+ T cells sorted from PBMCs, obtained 10 to 11 days after the first yellow fever vaccination. These receptors were collected from a man between 18 and 29 years old who received the YFV17D yellow fever vaccine. CDR3s include the opening cysteine and the closing phenylalanine or tryptophan. A D gene is named only where the DNA matches it firmly. The listing skips clone size in some rows; elsewhere it reads once, few, many or a size class.

d_call | clone_size | j_call | v_call | cdr3_nt | cdr3_aa
. | many | TRBJ2-3 | TRBV9 | TGTGCCAGCAGCGTAGGGGCCGCAGATACGCAGTATTTT | CASSVGAADTQYF
. | many | TRBJ1-5 | TRBV12-3/TRBV12-4 | TGTGCCAGCAGCGATAGAGGCCGGGGCCGCAATCAGCCCCAGCATTTT | CASSDRGRGRNQPQHF
TRBD1 | many | TRBJ2-1 | TRBV4-3 | TGCGCCAGCAGCCGGAACAGGGGGCGTTACAATGAGCAGTTCTTC | CASSRNRGRYNEQFF
. | . | TRBJ2-5 | TRBV4-1 | TGCGCCAGCAGCCAAGTCATCGGGTTCCAAGAGACCCAGTACTTC | CASSQVIGFQETQYF
. | many | TRBJ1-4 | TRBV12-3/TRBV12-4 | TGTGCCAGCAGTTCCAACCCTAATGAAAAACTGTTTTTT | CASSSNPNEKLFF
TRBD1 | . | TRBJ2-5 | TRBV7-9 | TGTGCCAGCAGCTACCCCATCCACGACAGGGTGGACGAGACCCAGTACTTC | CASSYPIHDRVDETQYF
. | few | TRBJ1-1 | TRBV25-1 | TGTGCCAGCAGTGACTACAGGGCTGAAGCTTTCTTT | CASSDYRAEAFF
TRBD2 | . | TRBJ2-3 | TRBV13 | TGTGCCAGCAGCCGCAGCAAGGACCCGGGGGGTCATTCGGGCACATCGAGCACAGATACGCAGTATTTT | CASSRSKDPGGHSGTSSTDTQYF
. | many | TRBJ2-3 | TRBV6-2/TRBV6-3 | TGTGCCAGCAGTTACCGGAGTTCCCGCACAGATACGCAGTATTTT | CASSYRSSRTDTQYF
. | many | TRBJ1-1 | TRBV5-1 | TGCGCCAGCAGCTTTGAACCTCGGGGCACTGAAGCTTTCTTT | CASSFEPRGTEAFF
. | . | TRBJ2-5 | TRBV3-1 | TGTGCCAGCAGCCAAGATCGCGGGACAGCATTTATCCGAGAGACCCAGTACTTC | CASSQDRGTAFIRETQYF
. | few | TRBJ2-7 | TRBV25-1 | TGTGCCAGCAGTGAAGAAGGGGCCCTTGACGAGCAGTACTTC | CASSEEGALDEQYF
TRBD1 | many | TRBJ1-1 | TRBV25-1 | TGTGCCAGCAGTGAATATGGAGGACAGGCGCGTGAAGCTTTCTTT | CASSEYGGQAREAFF
. | many | TRBJ1-5 | TRBV12-3/TRBV12-4 | TGTGCCAGCAGTTTATCAGGGGATAGCAATCAGCCCCAGCATTTT | CASSLSGDSNQPQHF
TRBD1 | . | TRBJ2-7 | TRBV9 | TGTGCCAGCAGCGTAGTTGAGGGGGCGCGGGAGCAGTACTTC | CASSVVEGAREQYF
. | many | TRBJ2-7 | TRBV15 | TGTGCCACCAGCAGAGATCGAGGAAGCTACGAGCAGTACTTC | CATSRDRGSYEQYF
. | . | TRBJ2-3 | TRBV27 | TGTGCCAGCGGCCTCGTTGGGGAGCGGGCTACAGATACGCAGTATTTT | CASGLVGERATDTQYF
. | many | TRBJ2-5 | TRBV27 | TGTGCCAGCAGCCTAACAGGTGTAGAGACCCAGTACTTC | CASSLTGVETQYF
. | many | TRBJ2-2 | TRBV7-9 | TGTGCCAGCAACATGGAGGGGGCCGCTTCGAACGGGGAGCTGTTTTTT | CASNMEGAASNGELFF
. | few | TRBJ2-7 | TRBV9 | TGTGCCAGCAGCGTCGGGCAAAGCTCCTACGAGCAGTACTTC | CASSVGQSSYEQYF
. | . | TRBJ2-6 | TRBV5-1 | TGCGCCAGCAGCCCCGGATGGTTGTCTGGGGCCAACGTCCTGACTTTC | CASSPGWLSGANVLTF
. | . | TRBJ2-3 | TRBV28 | TGTGCCAGCAGTTTCCCTAGGAGGTCCCGCACAGATACGCAGTATTTT | CASSFPRRSRTDTQYF
. | many | TRBJ1-2 | TRBV6-5 | TGTGCCACCCTTGGGGCTCTAGGCTACACCTTC | CATLGALGYTF
TRBD2 | . | TRBJ2-7 | TRBV7-2 | TGTGCCAGCAGCTTAATGGGCGGGGGGAACGAGCAGTACTTC | CASSLMGGGNEQYF
TRBD1 | . | TRBJ2-7 | TRBV29-1 | TGCAGCTACCGTAGGGGGACAGGCTCCTACGAGCAGTACTTC | CSYRRGTGSYEQYF
. | . | TRBJ2-3 | TRBV5-5 | TGTGCCAGCAGCCCATCCCCGGGAACCACAGATACGCAGTATTTT | CASSPSPGTTDTQYF
. | many | TRBJ2-3 | TRBV11-2 | TGTGCCAGCAGCCCTCCCCAGGGCACAGATACGCAGTATTTT | CASSPPQGTDTQYF
. | many | TRBJ2-2 | TRBV15 | TGTGCCACCAGCAGAGATCTCTTCGGCGGGGAGCTGTTTTTT | CATSRDLFGGELFF
. | many | TRBJ1-1 | TRBV20-1 | TGCAGTGCTAGAGATCGGCGGCAGGACGGGAACACTGAAGCTTTCTTT | CSARDRRQDGNTEAFF
TRBD1 | few | TRBJ2-1 | TRBV5-1 | TGCGCCAGCAGCAGGACAGGGGCGGACAATGAGCAGTTCTTC | CASSRTGADNEQFF
. | . | TRBJ1-3 | TRBV7-2 | TGTGCCAGCAGGACCTATCAAACCATATATTTT | CASRTYQTIYF
TRBD1 | . | TRBJ1-5 | TRBV7-9 | TGTGCCAGCGGGACAGGGGCTCAGCCCCAGCATTTT | CASGTGAQPQHF
TRBD1 | few | TRBJ2-6 | TRBV27 | TGTGCCAGCAGTTTATTGACAGGGACTGGGGCCAACGTCCTGACTTTC | CASSLLTGTGANVLTF
TRBD2 | few | TRBJ2-2 | TRBV4-3 | TGCGCCAGCAGCCAAGATCTGGCGGGGGGGAACACCGGGGAGCTGTTTTTT | CASSQDLAGGNTGELFF
. | many | TRBJ1-2 | TRBV6-5 | TGTGCCAGCAGTTATGGGGAGGAGGTCGGCTACACCTTC | CASSYGEEVGYTF
TRBD1 | many | TRBJ2-5 | TRBV6-1 | TGTGCCAGCAGCCATTCTCCGGGACAGGGGCCCGAGACCCAGTACTTC | CASSHSPGQGPETQYF
TRBD1 | many | TRBJ2-2 | TRBV5-1 | TGCGCCAGCAGCTACCGGGACAGCACCACCGGGGAGCTGTTTTTT | CASSYRDSTTGELFF
TRBD2 | few | TRBJ2-5 | TRBV7-9 | TGTGCCAGCAGCCTGGGGACTAGCCTCGGGGAGACCCAGTACTTC | CASSLGTSLGETQYF
. | few | TRBJ1-1 | TRBV29-1 | TGCAGCGTCAGGAGGATTGACAGAGGCACTGAAGCTTTCTTT | CSVRRIDRGTEAFF
. | few | TRBJ2-3 | TRBV9 | TGTGCCAGCAGAGTTAGCACAGATACGCAGTATTTT | CASRVSTDTQYF